The 20 T cell receptor beta chains below come from one sample, sequenced in a study of identical twins. One entry per CDR3 protein results from TCRdb running MiXCR on the 5' RACE reads. In the table there are roughly 500,000 distinct CDR3 sequences, less than 25% of which are singletons. Separately, the same data were catalogued under a study of T cells expressing NK-cell markers.

The source material was CD4+ T cells sorted from blood. Receptors were obtained from a woman aged 18 to 35 in good health.

The chain employs TRBV9 and TRBJ1-1; D call uncertain. Germline loops: CDR1 SGDLS, CDR2 YYNGEE. V lost 0 bases and J lost 1, with 16 bases in between. The CDR3 is 17 amino acids. The CDR3 loop reads CASSVAPISTPNTEAFF. Written as DNA, the CDR3 is TGTGCCAGCAGCGTAGCCCCAATATCTACACCGAACACTGAAGCTTTCTTT.

There are many counts of this clonotype. This chain connects TRBV20-1 to TRBJ1-6, with a weak D call TRBD1 (5 bases). V was shortened by 0 bases and J by 3 bases, with 9 bases between the two germline ends. The CDR3 contains 15 residues. Germline CDR1 and CDR2: DFQATT and SNEGSKA (reference sequence). CDR3 region: CSAREGQGYNSPLHF. As DNA, the CDR3 is TGCAGTGCTAGAGAAGGGCAGGGCTATAATTCACCCCTCCACTTT.

This clonotype was observed a few times. This chain connects TRBV6-6 to TRBJ1-2; 7 bases line up with TRBD1. Germline V gene sequence: CDR1 MNHNY, CDR2 SVGAGI (reference sequence). The junction had 8 bases not matched to a gene; V was cut back by 5 bases and J by 8 bases. The CDR3 is made up of 13 amino acids. In nucleotides, the CDR3 is TGTGCCAGCAGTCCCAAGACAGGGATCGGCTACACCTTC. Translated: CASSPKTGIGYTF.

The chain combines TRBV7-6 with TRBJ2-5; 9 bases line up with TRBD2. CDR1 SGHVS and CDR2 FNYEAQ come from the germline V gene. CDR3 size: 16 residues. V trimming: 0 bases; J trimming: 3 bases; junction bases outside the gene matches: 5. CDR3 in DNA: TGTGCCAGCAGCTTAGCGGCGAGCGGGGGGAAAGAGACCCAGTACTTC. Protein: CASSLAASGGKETQYF.

J is TRBJ2-5 and V is TRBV2, with TRBD1 as a possible D gene (6 bases). This CDR3 region has 17 residues. V lost 6 bases, J lost 2 bases, and 22 bases lay in between. Germline V gene data show CDR1 as SNHLY and CDR2 as FYNNEI. The CDR3 DNA is TGTGCCAGCAGAGATGTGTTTTGGGGGCGTAAACAAGAGACCCAGTACTTC. Translation gives CASRDVFWGRKQETQYF.

This clonotype has just a few counts. This chain links TRBV20-1 with TRBJ2-1; 12 bases agree with TRBD2. CDR1 and CDR2 (germline): DFQATT, SNEGSKA (reference sequence). Trimming took 6 bases from V and 14 from J; bases not matched to a gene: 8. The CDR3 contains 12 residues. Here the CDR3 DNA reads TGCAGTGCGACTACTAGCGGGAGGACGGAGTTCTTC. Translation gives CSATTSGRTEFF.

This chain joins TRBV27 and TRBJ2-1; 7 nucleotides agree with TRBD1. The germline CDR1 and CDR2 sequences are MNHEY and SMNVEV (reference sequence). CDR3 length equals 11 residues. V dropped 7 bases and J dropped 15; count of bases not matched to a gene: 9. The CDR3 DNA follows: TGTGCCAGCACCCGGTCGGGACAGTTGTTCTTC. It yields the protein CASTRSGQLFF.

This clonotype showed up many times. This chain uses TRBV29-1 with TRBJ2-4; D is perhaps TRBD2 (6 bases). CDR1 is SQVTM and CDR2 is ANQGSEA in the germline V gene. The CDR3 spans 12 residues. V lost 2 bases and J 7 bases, leaving 9 bases between the germline ends. The CDR3 protein is CSVETSSNIQYF. CDR3 bases: TGCAGCGTTGAAACTAGCTCGAACATTCAGTACTTC.

This chain uses TRBV29-1 with TRBJ2-2, with D maybe TRBD1 (6 bases). The CDR3 totals 15 residues. Trimming shortened V by 6 bases and J by 0 bases, and 14 bases separated the two germline ends. Germline lookup yields CDR1 SQVTM and CDR2 ANQGSEA. The CDR3 DNA reads TGCAGCGTCGCGAGGGGGACGCCGAACACCGGGGAGCTGTTTTTT. Protein sequence: CSVARGTPNTGELFF.

This sequence joins TRBV12-3 or TRBV12-4 and TRBJ1-5; tentatively, D is TRBD1 (5 bases). V was trimmed by 6 bases and J by 2 bases, leaving 14 bases between them. The length of the CDR3 is 15 residues. The CDR3 region is CASRRGQGGNQPQHF. In DNA, the CDR3 is TGTGCCAGCAGAAGGGGTCAGGGAGGCAATCAGCCCCAGCATTTT.

This clonotype was seen more than once but under ten times. The chain joins TRBV5-1 to TRBJ2-7; D is undetermined. The CDR3 totals 14 residues. Germline V gene data show CDR1 as SGHRS and CDR2 as YFSETQ. Trimming removed 5 bases at V and 0 bases at J, with 12 bases between. CDR3 in amino acids: CASRALDSSYEQYF. DNA of the CDR3: TGCGCCAGCAGGGCCCTCGATAGCTCCTACGAGCAGTACTTC.

V and J are TRBV27 and TRBJ2-3; 7 bases line up with TRBD2. The CDR3 length is 16 residues. The V gene end was trimmed by 6 bases and the J gene end by 4 bases; junction bases not matched to a gene: 13. CDR1 and CDR2 from the germline V gene are MNHEY and SMNVEV (reference sequence). The CDR3, as DNA: TGTGCCAGCAGGGTTTTAGGGGAGGGCCGTTCAGATACGCAGTATTTT. Its translation: CASRVLGEGRSDTQYF.

The V call is TRBV6-1, the J call TRBJ2-2; no clear D. CDR1 MNHNS and CDR2 SASEGT come from the germline V gene. The CDR3 spans 13 residues. V lost 6 bases and J lost 2, with 7 bases in between. The DNA of the CDR3 is TGTGCCAGCAGGGACGCAAACACCGGGGAGCTGTTTTTT. Residues: CASRDANTGELFF.

This clonotype was counted between two and nine times. V gene TRBV12-3 or TRBV12-4 combines with J gene TRBJ1-2; 8 bases are shared with TRBD1. This CDR3 spans 12 amino acids. V dropped 6 bases and J dropped 7; count of bases not matched to a gene: 4. The CDR3 DNA reads TGTGCCAGCAGCGCAGGGGGCCCTGGCTACACCTTC. It yields the protein CASSAGGPGYTF.

The chain uses TRBV10-1 and TRBJ2-2, with TRBD1 matching over 10 bases. The CDR3 has 16 residues. CDR1 is WNHNN, CDR2 SYGVQD, per germline (reference sequence). V shed 4 bases and J 1 base; nucleotides not matched to a gene: 3. CDR3 residues: CASSVRTGGNTGELFF. CDR3 coding DNA: TGCGCCAGCAGTGTCAGGACAGGGGGGAACACCGGGGAGCTGTTTTTT.

This clonotype was picked up many times. V gene TRBV5-1 combines with J gene TRBJ1-1; 7 positions match TRBD1. V dropped 3 bases and J dropped 6; count of bases not matched to a gene: 14. Germline loops: CDR1 SGHRS, CDR2 YFSETQ. CDR3 length: 16 residues. CDR3 in amino acids: CASSSQGWTSGPEAFF. The CDR3 region has the DNA TGCGCCAGCAGCTCACAGGGGTGGACCTCGGGACCTGAAGCTTTCTTT.

This clonotype was counted many times. The V call is TRBV5-1, the J call TRBJ1-2; D gene uncertain. The CDR3 has 13 amino acids. V was clipped by 0 bases and J by 3 bases, with 6 bases between them. Per the germline V gene, CDR1 is SGHRS and CDR2 is YFSETQ. The chain's CDR3 is CASSLGNDYGYTF. As DNA, the CDR3 is TGCGCCAGCAGCTTGGGGAATGACTATGGCTACACCTTC.

This chain links TRBV29-1 with TRBJ2-7, with 10 bases aligning to TRBD1. Germline loops: CDR1 SQVTM, CDR2 ANQGSEA. The V and J ends lost 7 bases and 6 bases, in that order; junction bases with no gene match: 6. The CDR3 is 12 residues long. CDR3 coding DNA: TGCAGCGCTCGGACAGGGGGTGGCGAGCAGTACTTC. Translation: CSARTGGGEQYF.

This clonotype was detected ten times or more. One end of the junction fails to match germline, which may point to a read error. The CDR3 here is CACRRSGNTIYF. Written as DNA, the CDR3 is TGTGCCTGCAGGCGCTCTGGAAACACCATATATTTT. V and J are TRBV12-3 or TRBV12-4 and TRBJ1-3; D gene ambiguous. This CDR3 comprises 12 residues.

This chain connects TRBV5-1 to TRBJ2-3; D is unresolved. Germline V CDR1 and CDR2: SGHRS, YFSETQ. The CDR3 runs 13 residues. Trimming removed 0 bases from V and 4 bases from J, with 6 bases in between. CDR3 sequence (DNA): TGCGCCAGCAGCTTGGAGTCGTCAGATACGCAGTATTTT. Residues: CASSLESSDTQYF.